These 21 T cell receptor beta chains were sequenced from one sample in a study of blood T cell repertoires in COVID-19. Libraries were prepared by immunoSEQ multiplex PCR; TCRdb keeps only in-frame clonotypes and omits some of them. The sample shows some 170,000 clones, around 73% of them seen only once. The sample taken for sequencing was PBMCs or T cells enriched from blood (not recorded which). Source of these receptors: a woman between 50 and 59 years old who had recovered from COVID-19.

The chain links TRBV30 to TRBJ1-4; possible D gene TRBD1, 5 bases. Germline V gene data show CDR1 as GTSNPN and CDR2 as SVGIG (reference sequence). Trimming pared 0 bases from V and 8 bases from J, leaving 22 bases between. There are 17 residues in the CDR3. The chain's CDR3 is CAWSVPGASLRPEKLFF. CDR3 bases: TGTGCCTGGAGTGTACCTGGGGCTTCACTCCGGCCGGAAAAACTGTTTTTT. The variable domain in full, completed from reference TRBV30 and TRBJ1-4, reads SQTIHQWPATLVQPVGSPLSLECTVEGTSNPNLYWYRQAAGRGLQLLFYSVGIGQISSEVPQNLSASRPQDRQFILSSKKLLLSDSGFYLCAWSVPGASLRPEKLFFGSGTQLSVL.

The chain combines TRBV5-4 with TRBJ2-7, with 9 bases fitting TRBD2. The CDR3 runs to 15 residues. Germline CDR1 SGHNT, CDR2 YYREEE (reference sequence). V lost 2 bases and J lost 4; bases outside the gene matches: 7. CDR3 in amino acids: CASSLGASGMYEQYF. The CDR3, as DNA: TGTGCCAGCAGCTTAGGGGCTAGCGGGATGTACGAGCAGTACTTC.

The rearrangement joins TRBV28 to TRBJ1-3, with D possibly matching TRBD1 (5 bases). Trimming left V 7 bases short and J 3 bases short, with 13 bases between. Germline loops: CDR1 MDHEN, CDR2 SYDVKM. The CDR3 is 14 amino acids. The CDR3 here is CASTLGGLGNTIYF. In DNA form, the CDR3 reads TGTGCCAGCACCCTGGGGGGTCTTGGAAACACCATATATTTT.

This clone was seen a handful of times. The chain has TRBV6-6 and TRBJ2-7; TRBD2 matches at 10 bases. Germline CDR1 and CDR2: MNHNY and SVGAGI (reference sequence). The V gene end was trimmed by 6 bases and the J gene end by 3 bases; junction bases not matched to a gene: 8. CDR3 length: 15 amino acids. The CDR3 DNA is TGTGCCAGCAGGCCTACTAGCGGGGAGCTCTACGAGCAGTACTTC. This sequence encodes CASRPTSGELYEQYF.

This chain links TRBV28 with TRBJ2-1; D gene ambiguous. The CDR3 totals 12 residues. Deletions cut 8 bases from V and 5 bases from J, with 10 bases between. Germline loops: CDR1 MDHEN, CDR2 SYDVKM. The CDR3, as DNA: TGTGCCAGCGGGCCGCAGCACAATGAGCAGTTCTTC. Translation: CASGPQHNEQFF.

This rearrangement joins TRBV27 to TRBJ2-1, with 8 positions matching TRBD2. V was clipped by 8 bases and J by 15 bases; unmatched bases: 9. The germline gives CDR1 MNHEY, CDR2 SMNVEV (reference sequence). The CDR3 spans 11 residues. CDR3 protein: CASGTGTRGFF. CDR3 DNA: TGTGCCAGCGGGACCGGGACTAGGGGGTTCTTC.

The chain has TRBV2 and TRBJ2-1; D may be TRBD2 (6 bases). Germline V gene lookup returns CDR1 SNHLY and CDR2 FYNNEI. V was shortened by 7 bases and J by 6 bases, with 10 bases between the two germline ends. The CDR3 is 12 amino acids. CDR3 amino acids: CASMEGRNEQFF. CDR3 bases: TGTGCCAGCATGGAGGGTCGCAATGAGCAGTTCTTC. The full variable domain, its missing parts supplied by reference TRBV2 and TRBJ2-1, is EPEVTQTPSHQVTQMGQEVILRCVPISNHLYFYWYRQILGQKVEFLVSFYNNEISEKSEIFDDQFSVERPDGSNFTLKIRSTKLEDSAMYFCASMEGRNEQFFGPGTRLTVL.

The chain has TRBV4-1 and TRBJ1-2, with TRBD1 matching over 9 bases. V gave up 1 base and J gave up 9 bases; unmatched junction bases: 6. Germline values: CDR1 MGHRA, CDR2 YSYEKL. This CDR3 region has 14 residues. The CDR3 DNA follows: TGCGCCAGCAGCCAAGTTGGGGGACAGGGAAGCTACACCTTC. Its translation is CASSQVGGQGSYTF.

The V call is TRBV27, the J call TRBJ2-7, with TRBD2 as a possible D gene (6 bases). The CDR3 runs to 17 residues. CDR1 is MNHEY and CDR2 is SMNVEV in the germline V gene (reference sequence). V was cut by 2 bases and J by 3 bases, with 20 bases left in between. CDR3 DNA: TGTGCCAGCAGTTTAAACCTCCGGGGGACGTATGTCTACGAGCAGTACTTC. As protein: CASSLNLRGTYVYEQYF.

The CDR3 DNA sequence: TGCGCCAGCAGCCAAGATGGTACAGGGCAGACAGGCTACACCTTC. This sequence encodes CASSQDGTGQTGYTF. The chain is built from TRBV4-1 and TRBJ1-2, with a weak D call TRBD1 (6 bases). This CDR3 has 15 amino acids. The V end was cut by 0 bases, the J end by 8 bases, with 16 bases between. Germline V gene lookup returns CDR1 MGHRA and CDR2 YSYEKL.

The chain carries TRBV10-1 and TRBJ2-7; D is possibly TRBD2 (5 bases). Trimming removed 2 bases from V and 3 bases from J, with 8 bases in between. The CDR3 length is 13 residues. The V gene's germline CDR1 is WNHNN and CDR2 SYGVQD (reference sequence). The CDR3 reads CASSEGLYYEQYF. CDR3 bases: TGCGCCAGCAGTGAGGGACTTTACTACGAGCAGTACTTC.

This clone was recorded once. V and J are TRBV11-3 and TRBJ2-1; no firm D call. Germline CDR1 and CDR2: SGHNT and YENEEA. V lost 0 bases and J 9 bases, leaving 12 bases between the germline ends. The CDR3 has 14 residues. CDR3 nucleotides: TGTGCCAGCAGCTTAGATCCAGGTCGAAGTGAGCAGTTCTTC. Translated: CASSLDPGRSEQFF.

The rearrangement joins TRBV27 to TRBJ1-2; TRBD1 aligns across 7 bases. This CDR3 has 13 amino acids. Trimming took 7 bases from V and 10 from J; bases not matched to a gene: 12. Looked up from germline, CDR1 is MNHEY and CDR2 is SMNVEV (reference sequence). CDR3 DNA sequence: TGTGCCAGCACCTCTATACGACAGGGCTTCTACACCTTC. Encoded protein: CASTSIRQGFYTF.

The chain carries TRBV4-1 and TRBJ2-7; D possibly corresponds to TRBD2 (5 bases). Germline lookup yields CDR1 MGHRA and CDR2 YSYEKL. The CDR3 totals 13 residues. The V and J ends lost 4 bases and 0 bases respectively, with 7 bases between them. CDR3 residues: CASSRESSYEQYF. In nucleotides, the CDR3 is TGCGCCAGCAGCCGGGAGAGCTCCTACGAGCAGTACTTC.

This rearrangement joins TRBV21-1 to TRBJ2-2; TRBD1 is the table's D call, not checked against the DNA. TRBV21-1 represents a pseudogene. The CDR3 has 17 amino acids. In DNA, the CDR3 is TGTGCCAGCAGCAAAGCAGCGGGACAGGGGGCAACCGGGGAGCTGTTTTTT. As protein: CASSKAAGQGATGELFF.

This clone was detected only a few times. The chain is built from TRBV9 and TRBJ1-2; perhaps TRBD1 as D (6 bases). CDR3 length equals 14 residues. Trimming stripped 4 bases from V and 8 bases from J, with 18 bases between. Germline V gene sequence: CDR1 SGDLS, CDR2 YYNGEE. CDR3 in DNA: TGTGCCAGCAGCACGAGGACAGATCTAGGGGGCTACACCTTC. Encoded protein: CASSTRTDLGGYTF.

Only one count was recorded for this clone. The V gene is TRBV28, the J gene TRBJ2-1; TRBD2 agrees at 8 bases. The CDR3 loop spans 14 amino acids. CDR1 is MDHEN and CDR2 is SYDVKM in the germline V gene. With 9 bases clipped from V and 7 bases from J, the junction kept 11 bases outside the gene matches. CDR3 in amino acids: CASALAGGGNEQFF. CDR3 nucleotides: TGTGCCAGTGCTCTCGCGGGAGGCGGGAATGAGCAGTTCTTC. Filled out from reference TRBV28 and TRBJ2-1, the complete variable domain reads DVKVTQSSRYLVKRTGEKVFLECVQDMDHENMFWYRQDPGLGLRLIYFSYDVKMKEKGDIPEGYSVSREKKERFSLILESASTNQTSMYLCASALAGGGNEQFFGPGTRLTVL.

This rearrangement joins TRBV1 to TRBJ2-1; the table's TRBD2 call for D was not verified on the DNA. TRBV1 is an annotated pseudogene. The length of the CDR3 is 17 residues. The CDR3 reads CTSSQKTAAPCDNEQFF. CDR3 in DNA: TGCACCAGCAGCCAAAAAACAGCGGCCCCATGTGACAATGAGCAGTTCTTC.

The chain employs TRBV4-2 and TRBJ2-3, with 8 bases lining up with TRBD2. J lost 7 bases, V lost 0 bases, and 6 bases had no gene match. The germline CDR1 and CDR2 sequences are LGHNA and YNFKEQ. CDR3 length: 15 residues. CDR3 region: CASSQEGQRENTQYF. The CDR3 DNA reads TGTGCCAGCAGCCAAGAAGGCCAGCGGGAGAATACGCAGTATTTT.

The chain couples TRBV4-2 to TRBJ2-1; 10 positions agree with TRBD2. The CDR3 is made up of 20 amino acids. The germline V gene has CDR1 LGHNA and CDR2 YNFKEQ. With V trimmed by 0 bases and J by 7 bases, 18 bases remained unmatched. The CDR3 region is CASSQDRATSGLGARNEQFF. CDR3 sequence (DNA): TGTGCCAGCAGCCAAGATCGGGCGACTAGCGGGTTAGGGGCGAGGAATGAGCAGTTCTTC.

The table lists this clone with a count of one. V usage is TRBV12-3 or TRBV12-4 and J usage is TRBJ1-5; 9 bases map to TRBD1. The V gene end was trimmed by 5 bases and the J gene end by 6 bases; junction bases not matched to a gene: 2. This CDR3 has 13 amino acids. CDR3 sequence reads: CASSLQGAQPQHF. As DNA, the CDR3 is TGTGCCAGCAGTCTACAGGGGGCTCAGCCCCAGCATTTT.